This record concerns one T cell receptor beta chain sequence. Its antigen is unknown. These data come from a study of cytomegalovirus exposure and HLA in healthy donors. General study results and limits: As a later analysis revealed, most CMV-associated TCR beta chains appeared HLA-restricted. The authors later linked a missense DCLRE1C variant to TCR beta V- and J-gene trimming.

This CDR3 has 15 residues. J gave up 4 bases and V 4 bases, and 10 bases lay outside the gene matches. The germline V gene has CDR1 GTSNPN and CDR2 SVGIG (reference sequence). 60 Vbeta and 13 Jbeta primers were used in PCR. Per the original methods: Later reanalysis found roughly 80 million unique TCR beta chains, about 11 million of them shared. Sequencing used immunoSEQ multiplex PCR; TCRdb keeps in-frame clones, though not all of them. From that table come the V and J calls and clone size; the DNA was used to work out D and trimming. The sample includes about 160,000 clones, approximately 84% of them seen just once.

The chain employs TRBV30 and TRBJ2-1; 7 bases map to TRBD1. The material sequenced was PBMCs. The sequence was obtained from a young man in good health and CMV-seronegative. This CDR3 is CAWTTGTASYNEQFF. CDR3 in DNA: TGTGCCTGGACCACAGGGACAGCTTCGTACAATGAGCAGTTCTTC.